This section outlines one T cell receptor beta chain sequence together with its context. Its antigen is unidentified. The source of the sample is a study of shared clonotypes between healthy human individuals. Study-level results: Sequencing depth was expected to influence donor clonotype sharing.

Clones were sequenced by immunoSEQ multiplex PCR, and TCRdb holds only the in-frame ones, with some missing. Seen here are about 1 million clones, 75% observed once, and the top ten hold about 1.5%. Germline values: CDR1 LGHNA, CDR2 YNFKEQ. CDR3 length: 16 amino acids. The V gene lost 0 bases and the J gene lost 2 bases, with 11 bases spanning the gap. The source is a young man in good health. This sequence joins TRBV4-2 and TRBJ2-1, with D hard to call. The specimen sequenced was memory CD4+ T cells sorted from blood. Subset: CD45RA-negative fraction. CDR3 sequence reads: CASSQDGVEAYNEQFF. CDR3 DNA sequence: TGTGCCAGCAGCCAAGATGGGGTAGAGGCCTACAATGAGCAGTTCTTC.